This T cell receptor beta chain was documented in a study of cytomegalovirus exposure and HLA in healthy donors. Findings and caveats of the study: Cytomegalovirus-associated status was assigned to around 160 TCR beta chains. A later examination showed that TCR association rates differed by HLA locus, with DRB1 most and HLA-C fewest. Most CMV-associated TCR beta chains were later found to appear HLA-restricted.

Healthy bone marrow donors made up the donor group. Germline CDR1 and CDR2: KGHSH and LQKENI. V was trimmed by 6 bases and J by 1 base, leaving 21 bases between them. This CDR3 has 17 amino acids. Remarks on this clone: Its antigen remains unidentified.

PCR amplification relied on 60 Vbeta primers (plus 13 Jbeta primers). Clones were sequenced by immunoSEQ multiplex PCR, and TCRdb holds only the in-frame ones, with some missing. The sample contains tens of thousands of clones, approximately 80% of which appear only once. The receptor comes from a woman aged 25 to 39 in good health and CMV-seronegative. The sample taken for sequencing was PBMCs. The rearrangement links TRBV18 to TRBJ1-1; the D is unclear. CDR3 loop: CASSPALSGIGNTEAFF. The DNA for the CDR3 is TGTGCCAGCTCCCCAGCTCTCTCAGGCATAGGGAACACTGAAGCTTTCTTT.